The rows below give T cell receptor beta chains drawn from one sample of a study of blood T cell repertoires in COVID-19. Sequencing was performed with immunoSEQ multiplex PCR; in TCRdb, only in-frame clones are kept and a portion is missing. Of about 180,000 clones in the sample, roughly 85% were seen once. The source material was peripheral blood. The receptors shown here come from a human donor with active or convalescent COVID-19. The donor label of this sample is uncertain. Both conserved end residues are part of each CDR3. The order of the fields is J gene, V gene, clone size, D gene, CDR3 protein, CDR3 DNA. A D gene is named only where the DNA matches it firmly. Part of the rows lack a size; the others show once, few, many or a class for expanded clones.

J gene: TRBJ1-3; V gene: TRBV7-9; clone size: NA; D gene: TRBD1; CDR3 protein: CASSSRTGEASGNTIYF; CDR3 DNA: TGTGCCAGCAGCTCCCGGACAGGGGAGGCCTCTGGAAACACCATATATTTT
J gene: TRBJ2-5; V gene: TRBV4-3; clone size: NA; D gene: NA; CDR3 protein: CASSQDRRGGQETQYF; CDR3 DNA: TGCGCCAGCAGCCAAGATAGGAGGGGGGGCCAAGAGACCCAGTACTTC
J gene: TRBJ1-2; V gene: TRBV5-1; clone size: NA; D gene: NA; CDR3 protein: CASSLAGNYGYTF; CDR3 DNA: TGCGCCAGCAGCTTGGCAGGCAACTATGGCTACACCTTC
J gene: TRBJ2-1; V gene: TRBV6-6; clone size: NA; D gene: TRBD1; CDR3 protein: CASRRDRGKDEQFF; CDR3 DNA: TGTGCCAGCAGACGGGACAGGGGTAAAGATGAGCAGTTCTTC
J gene: TRBJ2-2; V gene: TRBV6-2/TRBV6-3; clone size: NA; D gene: NA; CDR3 protein: CASSIGDRQLFF; CDR3 DNA: TGTGCCAGCAGTATCGGTGACAGGCAGCTGTTTTTT
J gene: TRBJ2-3; V gene: TRBV7-2; clone size: NA; D gene: TRBD2; CDR3 protein: CASSLSLILAGASTDTQYF; CDR3 DNA: TGTGCCAGCAGCTTAAGCCTCATCCTAGCGGGAGCTAGCACAGATACGCAGTATTTT
J gene: TRBJ2-5; V gene: TRBV7-2; clone size: NA; D gene: NA; CDR3 protein: CASSLGWAETQYF; CDR3 DNA: TGTGCCAGCAGCTTAGGTTGGGCGGAGACCCAGTACTTC
J gene: TRBJ2-7; V gene: TRBV27; clone size: NA; D gene: NA; CDR3 protein: CASRGAHDEQYF; CDR3 DNA: TGTGCCAGCAGGGGGGCGCACGACGAGCAGTACTTC
J gene: TRBJ2-7; V gene: TRBV4-3; clone size: NA; D gene: TRBD1; CDR3 protein: CASSQTGGFYEQYF; CDR3 DNA: TGCGCCAGCAGCCAAACAGGGGGCTTTTACGAGCAGTACTTC
J gene: TRBJ2-3; V gene: TRBV10-3; clone size: NA; D gene: TRBD2; CDR3 protein: CAISGDSTDTQYF; CDR3 DNA: TGTGCCATAAGCGGGGACAGCACAGATACGCAGTATTTT
J gene: TRBJ2-1; V gene: TRBV10-3; clone size: NA; D gene: TRBD2; CDR3 protein: CAISERGDNEQFF; CDR3 DNA: TGTGCCATCAGTGAGCGGGGGGACAATGAGCAGTTCTTC
J gene: TRBJ2-1; V gene: TRBV4-3; clone size: once; D gene: TRBD2; CDR3 protein: CASSHGTSGGAFGNEQFF; CDR3 DNA: TGCGCCAGCAGCCATGGGACTAGCGGGGGGGCCTTTGGCAATGAGCAGTTCTTC
J gene: TRBJ1-2; V gene: TRBV7-3; clone size: NA; D gene: TRBD1; CDR3 protein: CASSLTRTGGAGGYTF; CDR3 DNA: TGTGCCAGCAGCTTAACTCGAACAGGGGGCGCCGGGGGCTACACCTTC
J gene: TRBJ1-5; V gene: TRBV25-1; clone size: NA; D gene: NA; CDR3 protein: CASRGAGGQPQHF; CDR3 DNA: TGTGCCAGCAGGGGGGCTGGGGGTCAGCCCCAGCATTTT
J gene: TRBJ2-1; V gene: TRBV5-1; clone size: NA; D gene: NA; CDR3 protein: CASSLRRGAYNEQFF; CDR3 DNA: TGCGCCAGCAGCTTGCGAAGGGGCGCCTACAATGAGCAGTTCTTC
J gene: TRBJ2-7; V gene: TRBV13; clone size: NA; D gene: TRBD2; CDR3 protein: CASSLVASGRADYEQYF; CDR3 DNA: TGTGCCAGCAGCTTAGTCGCTAGCGGGAGGGCGGACTACGAGCAGTACTTC
J gene: TRBJ1-2; V gene: TRBV5-4; clone size: NA; D gene: NA; CDR3 protein: CASSSQTTTGHGYTF; CDR3 DNA: TGTGCCAGCAGCTCCCAGACCACAACGGGTCATGGCTACACCTTC
J gene: TRBJ1-2; V gene: TRBV28; clone size: NA; D gene: TRBD1; CDR3 protein: CASKSGTGGSYGYTF; CDR3 DNA: TGTGCCAGCAAGTCTGGGACAGGGGGCAGCTATGGCTACACCTTC
J gene: TRBJ2-3; V gene: TRBV9; clone size: NA; D gene: NA; CDR3 protein: CASSVFITDTQYF; CDR3 DNA: TGTGCCAGCAGCGTATTTATCACAGATACGCAGTATTTT
J gene: TRBJ2-5; V gene: TRBV29-1; clone size: NA; D gene: TRBD1; CDR3 protein: CSARDRGSGETQYF; CDR3 DNA: TGCAGCGCACGGGACAGGGGGTCGGGGGAGACCCAGTACTTC
J gene: TRBJ2-1; V gene: TRBV9; clone size: NA; D gene: TRBD2; CDR3 protein: CASGKGLAGGENEQFF; CDR3 DNA: TGTGCCAGCGGCAAGGGACTAGCGGGGGGTGAGAATGAGCAGTTCTTC
J gene: TRBJ2-7; V gene: TRBV10-2; clone size: NA; D gene: TRBD1; CDR3 protein: CASSALQGAEQYF; CDR3 DNA: TGCGCCAGCAGTGCCCTTCAGGGGGCCGAGCAGTACTTC
J gene: TRBJ2-7; V gene: TRBV18; clone size: NA; D gene: NA; CDR3 protein: CASSPRRGSYEQYF; CDR3 DNA: TGTGCCAGCTCGCCCCGAAGGGGCTCCTACGAGCAGTACTTC
J gene: TRBJ2-1; V gene: TRBV5-4; clone size: NA; D gene: TRBD2; CDR3 protein: CASSFRDYSYNEQFF; CDR3 DNA: TGTGCCAGCAGCTTCCGGGACTATTCCTACAATGAGCAGTTCTTC
J gene: TRBJ2-1; V gene: TRBV2; clone size: NA; D gene: TRBD1; CDR3 protein: CASRVTGGGEQFF; CDR3 DNA: TGTGCCAGCAGGGTGACAGGGGGCGGCGAGCAGTTCTTC
J gene: TRBJ2-7; V gene: TRBV4-1; clone size: NA; D gene: NA; CDR3 protein: CASSQDPATGLGQYF; CDR3 DNA: TGCGCCAGCAGCCAAGATCCCGCGACAGGCCTGGGGCAGTACTTC
J gene: TRBJ2-1; V gene: TRBV7-3; clone size: NA; D gene: TRBD2; CDR3 protein: CASSPRAPGLAGGLYNEQFF; CDR3 DNA: TGTGCCAGCAGCCCCCGGGCGCCGGGACTAGCGGGAGGTCTCTACAATGAGCAGTTCTTC
J gene: TRBJ2-1; V gene: TRBV5-6; clone size: NA; D gene: TRBD1; CDR3 protein: CASSFVWTGGANEQFF; CDR3 DNA: TGTGCCAGCAGCTTTGTTTGGACAGGGGGGGCCAATGAGCAGTTCTTC
J gene: TRBJ1-2; V gene: TRBV10-1; clone size: NA; D gene: NA; CDR3 protein: CASSEGRLAGYTF; CDR3 DNA: TGCGCCAGCAGTGAGGGCAGGCTAGCGGGCTACACCTTC
J gene: TRBJ2-3; V gene: TRBV11-3; clone size: few; D gene: NA; CDR3 protein: CASSLGPDTQYF; CDR3 DNA: TGTGCCAGCAGCTTAGGGCCAGATACGCAGTATTTT